The 10 T cell receptor beta chains presented below share a single source sample, sequenced in a study of cytomegalovirus exposure and HLA in healthy donors. PCR primers comprised 60 Vbeta and 13 Jbeta primers. TCRdb's table, derived via immunoSEQ multiplex PCR, lists solely in-frame clones and lacks some. This table has about 140,000 clones, over 70% appearing once. The sample taken for sequencing was PBMCs. The receptors originated from a man between 18 and 35 years old in good health and CMV-seronegative.

The V gene is TRBV5-1, the J gene TRBJ1-5; 7 bases line up with TRBD1. Germline V gene sequence: CDR1 SGHRS, CDR2 YFSETQ. The V and J ends lost 2 bases and 5 bases, in that order; junction bases with no gene match: 1. There are 13 residues in the CDR3. CDR3 region: CASSFTGDQPQHF. The CDR3 DNA sequence: TGCGCCAGCAGCTTCACAGGGGATCAGCCCCAGCATTTT.

The rearrangement uses TRBV7-9 and TRBJ2-3; the D is unclear. Germline-derived CDR1 and CDR2 are SEHNR and FQNEAQ (reference sequence). V lost 5 bases to trimming and J lost 4 bases, with 13 bases between them. CDR3 size: 14 residues. CDR3: CASSPAGGADTQYF. As DNA, the CDR3 is TGTGCCAGCAGCCCCGCTGGCGGCGCAGATACGCAGTATTTT.

This chain links TRBV29-1 with TRBJ2-1; 7 bases are a match to TRBD2. The germline CDR1 and CDR2 sequences are SQVTM and ANQGSEA. Unmatched junction bases numbered 9, after V lost 7 bases and J lost 0 bases. The CDR3 loop spans 15 amino acids. CDR3: CSAHSGGSSYNEQFF. The CDR3 bases are TGCAGCGCCCATTCCGGCGGGAGCTCCTACAATGAGCAGTTCTTC.

J is TRBJ2-3 and V is TRBV7-2; 7 bases are a match to TRBD1. V was pared by 2 bases and J by 0 bases, with 11 bases of the junction left unmatched. The CDR3 consists of 18 residues. Germline V gene lookup returns CDR1 SGHTA and CDR2 FQGNSA. The CDR3 here is CASSLIVTGEWSTDTQYF. In DNA, the CDR3 is TGTGCCAGCAGCTTAATTGTAACAGGGGAATGGAGCACAGATACGCAGTATTTT. Combining the CDR3 with reference TRBV7-2 and TRBJ2-3 gives the whole variable domain GAGVSQSPSNKVTEKGKDVELRCDPISGHTALYWYRQSLGQGLEFLIYFQGNSAPDKSGLPSDRFSAERTGGSVSTLTIQRTQQEDSAVYLCASSLIVTGEWSTDTQYFGPGTRLTVL.

The chain employs TRBV19 and TRBJ2-2, with TRBD2 identical over 10 bases. V lost 7 bases and J lost 4; bases outside the gene matches: 18. CDR1 and CDR2 from the germline V gene are LNHDA and SQIVND (reference sequence). The CDR3 is 19 residues long. CDR3 coding DNA: TGTGCCAGTACGGAGCGGGGTAGAGGGACTAGCGTGCCCACCGGGGAGCTGTTTTTT. As protein: CASTERGRGTSVPTGELFF. The full variable domain, rest sourced from reference TRBV19 and TRBJ2-2, is DGGITQSPKYLFRKEGQNVTLSCEQNLNHDAMYWYRQDPGQGLRLIYYSQIVNDFQKGDIAEGYSVSREKKESFPLTVTSAQKNPTAFYLCASTERGRGTSVPTGELFFGEGSRLTVL.

The chain employs TRBV6-5 and TRBJ1-1, with D hard to call. V lost 5 bases and J lost 3, with 13 bases in between. Germline V lookup: CDR1 MNHEY, CDR2 SVGAGI. The CDR3 extends over 14 amino acids. In nucleotides, the CDR3 is TGTGCCAGCAGTCTAGTTTTTGGCGACACTGAAGCTTTCTTT. Its translation is CASSLVFGDTEAFF.

CDR3 sequence: CASSLEWRGVKDTQYF. In DNA, the CDR3 is TGTGCCAGCAGTTTAGAGTGGCGGGGGGTTAAAGATACGCAGTATTTT. The rearrangement joins TRBV27 to TRBJ2-3, with 8 bases that match TRBD2. V was pared by 2 bases and J by 5 bases, with 9 bases of the junction left unmatched. The V gene's germline CDR1 is MNHEY and CDR2 SMNVEV (reference sequence). The CDR3 contains 16 residues.

V usage is TRBV2 and J usage is TRBJ2-2; TRBD1 matches at 10 bases. The CDR3 runs to 14 residues. J was trimmed by 9 bases and V by 10 bases; bases with no gene match: 11. Germline CDR1 SNHLY, CDR2 FYNNEI. The CDR3 coding sequence is TGTGCCATTATACCGGGACAGGGGAGCAGGGAGCTGTTTTTT. Translated, it gives CAIIPGQGSRELFF.

About this clone itself: This same CDR3 is encoded by further DNA sequences in the sample. The chain is built from TRBV5-4 and TRBJ1-1; D remains ambiguous. Germline-derived CDR1 and CDR2 are SGHNT and YYREEE (reference sequence). This CDR3 has 13 residues. Trimming left V 2 bases short and J 1 base short, with 6 bases between. The CDR3 loop reads CASSFGRNTEAFF. DNA for the CDR3: TGTGCCAGCAGCTTCGGGAGGAACACTGAAGCTTTCTTT.

The rearrangement uses TRBV9 and TRBJ1-2; 8 nucleotides align to TRBD1. V shed 7 bases and J 8 bases; nucleotides not matched to a gene: 7. CDR1 and CDR2 from the germline V gene are SGDLS and YYNGEE. The CDR3 covers 12 residues. This chain's CDR3 is CASYQGAEGYTF. The CDR3 DNA sequence: TGTGCCAGCTATCAGGGGGCGGAGGGCTACACCTTC.